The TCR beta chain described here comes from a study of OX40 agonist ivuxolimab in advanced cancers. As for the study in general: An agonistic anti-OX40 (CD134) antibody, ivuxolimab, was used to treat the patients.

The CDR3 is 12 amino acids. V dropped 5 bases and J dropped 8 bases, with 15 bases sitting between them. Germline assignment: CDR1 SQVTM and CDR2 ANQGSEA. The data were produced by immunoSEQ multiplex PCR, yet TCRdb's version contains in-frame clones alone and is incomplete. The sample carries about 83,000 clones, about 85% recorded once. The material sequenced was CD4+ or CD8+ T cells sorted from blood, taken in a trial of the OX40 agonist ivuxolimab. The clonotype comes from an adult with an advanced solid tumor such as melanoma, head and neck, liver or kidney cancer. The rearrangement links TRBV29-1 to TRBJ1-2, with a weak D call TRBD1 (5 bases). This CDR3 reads CSVRSTVEGYTF. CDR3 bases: TGCAGCGTTAGGTCGACAGTTGAGGGCTACACCTTC.